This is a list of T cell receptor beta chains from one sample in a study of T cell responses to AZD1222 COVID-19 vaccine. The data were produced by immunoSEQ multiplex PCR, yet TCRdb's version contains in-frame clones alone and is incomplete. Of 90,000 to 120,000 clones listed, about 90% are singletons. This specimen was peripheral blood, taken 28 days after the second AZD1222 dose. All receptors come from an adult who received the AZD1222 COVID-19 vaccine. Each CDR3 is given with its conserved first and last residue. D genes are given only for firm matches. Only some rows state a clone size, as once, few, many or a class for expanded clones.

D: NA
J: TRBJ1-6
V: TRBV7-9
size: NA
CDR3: CASSPTRRSSYNSPLHF
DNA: TGTGCCAGCAGCCCAACCCGCCGGAGCTCCTATAATTCACCCCTCCACTTT

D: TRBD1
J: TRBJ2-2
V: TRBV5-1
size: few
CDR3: CASSSGQGHGELFF
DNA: TGCGCCAGCAGCTCCGGACAGGGCCACGGGGAGCTGTTTTTT

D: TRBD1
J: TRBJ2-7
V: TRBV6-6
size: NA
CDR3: CASTSRSTGPYEQYF
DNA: TGTGCCAGCACCTCGAGGTCGACAGGGCCCTACGAGCAGTACTTC

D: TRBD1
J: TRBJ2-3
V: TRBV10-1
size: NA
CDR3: CASSAGQGSTDTQYF
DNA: TGCGCCAGCAGTGCGGGACAGGGGAGCACAGATACGCAGTATTTT

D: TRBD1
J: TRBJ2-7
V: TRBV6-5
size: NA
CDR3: CASQDRSSYEQYF
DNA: TGTGCCAGCCAGGACAGGAGTTCCTACGAGCAGTACTTC

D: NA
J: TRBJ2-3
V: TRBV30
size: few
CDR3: CALSYPRYRDTQYF
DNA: TGTGCCTTGTCGTACCCTAGGTATAGGGATACGCAGTATTTT

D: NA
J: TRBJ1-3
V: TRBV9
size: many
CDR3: CASGSSNSGNTIYF
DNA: TGTGCCAGCGGAAGCAGCAATTCTGGAAACACCATATATTTT

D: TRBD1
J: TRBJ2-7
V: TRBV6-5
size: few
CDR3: CATYPGQRYEQYF
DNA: TGTGCCACCTATCCGGGACAGAGATACGAGCAGTACTTC

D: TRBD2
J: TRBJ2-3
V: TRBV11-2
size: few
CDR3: CASAHYKRGGRFFPDTQYF
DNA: TGTGCCAGCGCCCACTATAAGCGGGGGGGCCGTTTTTTCCCAGATACGCAGTATTTT

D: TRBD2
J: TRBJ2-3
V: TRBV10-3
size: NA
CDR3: CAISESGLATDTQYF
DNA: TGTGCCATCAGTGAGTCCGGACTAGCGACAGATACGCAGTATTTT

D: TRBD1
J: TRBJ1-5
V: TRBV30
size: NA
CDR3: CAWTTETGLGQPQHF
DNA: TGTGCCTGGACAACCGAGACAGGGCTGGGCCAGCCCCAGCATTTT

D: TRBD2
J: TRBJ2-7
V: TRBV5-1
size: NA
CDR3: CASSLEWTSIYEQYF
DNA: TGCGCCAGCAGCTTGGAATGGACTAGCATCTACGAGCAGTACTTC

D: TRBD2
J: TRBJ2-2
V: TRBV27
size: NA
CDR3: CASSLRGDLTGELFF
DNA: TGTGCCAGCAGTCTCCGGGGGGACCTCACCGGGGAGCTGTTTTTT

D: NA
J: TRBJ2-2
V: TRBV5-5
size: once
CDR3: CASILTGRGPNTGELFF
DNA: TGTGCCAGCATCTTAACGGGGAGGGGGCCTAACACCGGGGAGCTGTTTTTT

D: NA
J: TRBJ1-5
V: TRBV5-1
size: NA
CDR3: CASSLDYSNQPQHF
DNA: TGCGCCAGCAGCTTGGACTATAGCAATCAGCCCCAGCATTTT

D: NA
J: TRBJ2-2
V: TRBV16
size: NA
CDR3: CASSQSAALTGELFF
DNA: TGTGCCAGCAGCCAATCCGCGGCCCTCACCGGGGAGCTGTTTTTT

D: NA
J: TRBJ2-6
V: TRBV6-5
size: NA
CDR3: CASSQSGANVLTF
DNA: TGTGCCAGCAGTCAGTCTGGGGCCAACGTCCTGACTTTC

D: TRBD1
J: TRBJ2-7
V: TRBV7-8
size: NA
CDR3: CASSLEQGFSLGEQYF
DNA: TGTGCCAGCAGCTTAGAACAGGGGTTCTCCCTAGGGGAGCAGTACTTC

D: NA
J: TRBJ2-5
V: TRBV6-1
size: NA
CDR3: CASSEVNSQETQYF
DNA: TGTGCCAGCAGTGAAGTGAACAGCCAAGAGACCCAGTACTTC

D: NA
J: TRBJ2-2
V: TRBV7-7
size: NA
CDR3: CASSPPGTLANTGELFF
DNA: TGTGCCAGCAGCCCCCCCGGGACCCTAGCGAACACCGGGGAGCTGTTTTTT

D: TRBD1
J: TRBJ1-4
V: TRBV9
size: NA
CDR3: CASSITTGVGEKLFF
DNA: TGTGCCAGCAGCATCACGACAGGGGTTGGTGAAAAACTGTTTTTT

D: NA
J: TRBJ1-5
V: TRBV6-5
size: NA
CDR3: CASSQDPSNQPQHF
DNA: TGTGCCAGCAGTCAGGATCCTAGCAATCAGCCCCAGCATTTT

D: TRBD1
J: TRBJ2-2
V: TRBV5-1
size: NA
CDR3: CASSLVPGTGRTGELFF
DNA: TGCGCCAGCAGCTTGGTACCCGGGACAGGGCGCACCGGGGAGCTGTTTTTT

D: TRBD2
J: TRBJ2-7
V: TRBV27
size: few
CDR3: CASSSAAGGGYEQYF
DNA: TGTGCCAGCAGTTCGGCCGCGGGGGGCGGCTACGAGCAGTACTTC

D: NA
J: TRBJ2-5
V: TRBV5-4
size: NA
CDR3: CASSLASEIGETQYF
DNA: TGTGCCAGCAGCTTGGCCAGCGAGATTGGGGAGACCCAGTACTTC

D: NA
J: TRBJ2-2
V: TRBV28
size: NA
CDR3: CASRGTVNTGELFF
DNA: TGTGCCAGCAGAGGAACCGTCAACACCGGGGAGCTGTTTTTT

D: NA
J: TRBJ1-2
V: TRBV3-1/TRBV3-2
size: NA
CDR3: CASSHGDGGYTF
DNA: TGTGCCAGCAGCCATGGGGACGGTGGCTACACCTTC

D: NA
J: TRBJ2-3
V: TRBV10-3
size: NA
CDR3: CAIGGGFSSTDTQYF
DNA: TGTGCCATCGGGGGGGGCTTTTCTAGCACAGATACGCAGTATTTT

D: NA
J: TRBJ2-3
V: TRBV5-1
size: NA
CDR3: CASRVGADTQYF
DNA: TGCGCCAGCAGAGTGGGCGCAGATACGCAGTATTTT

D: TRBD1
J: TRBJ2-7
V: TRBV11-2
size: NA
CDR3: CASSFGQGFGYEQYF
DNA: TGTGCCAGCAGCTTCGGACAGGGTTTCGGCTACGAGCAGTACTTC

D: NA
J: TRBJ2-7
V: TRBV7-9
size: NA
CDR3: CASSSLYEQYF
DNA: TGTGCCAGCAGCTCTTTGTACGAGCAGTACTTC

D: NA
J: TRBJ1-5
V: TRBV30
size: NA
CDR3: CAWSVPGQSTWSNQPQHF
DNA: TGTGCCTGGAGTGTACCAGGACAGTCGACTTGGAGCAATCAGCCCCAGCATTTT

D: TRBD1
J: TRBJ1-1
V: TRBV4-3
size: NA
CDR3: CASSQNTGVAEEAFF
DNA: TGCGCCAGCAGCCAAAACACAGGGGTAGCTGAAGAAGCTTTCTTT

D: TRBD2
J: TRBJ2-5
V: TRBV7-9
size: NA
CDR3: CASSGTSGGQFQETQYF
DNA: TGTGCCAGCAGCGGGACTAGCGGGGGGCAATTCCAAGAGACCCAGTACTTC

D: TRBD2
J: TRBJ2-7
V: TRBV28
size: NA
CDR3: CASSSGLAGEQYF
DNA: TGTGCCAGCAGCTCGGGACTAGCGGGCGAGCAGTACTTC

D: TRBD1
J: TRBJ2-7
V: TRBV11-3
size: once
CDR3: CASSLAGTGTYEQYF
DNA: TGTGCCAGCAGCTTAGCCGGGACAGGGACCTACGAGCAGTACTTC

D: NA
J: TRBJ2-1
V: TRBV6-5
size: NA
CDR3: CASSSYPRDEQFF
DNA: TGTGCCAGCAGTTCCTACCCAAGGGATGAGCAGTTCTTC

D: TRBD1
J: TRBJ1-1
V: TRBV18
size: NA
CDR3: CASSPGQGGMGEAFF
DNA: TGTGCCAGCTCACCGGGACAGGGAGGAATGGGTGAAGCTTTCTTT

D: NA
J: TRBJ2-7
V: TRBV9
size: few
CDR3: CASSVAAIAYEQYF
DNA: TGTGCCAGCAGCGTAGCTGCGATTGCCTACGAGCAGTACTTC

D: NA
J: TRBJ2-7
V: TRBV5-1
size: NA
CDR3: CASSPGTVPYEQYF
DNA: TGCGCCAGCAGCCCCGGGACGGTACCCTACGAGCAGTACTTC

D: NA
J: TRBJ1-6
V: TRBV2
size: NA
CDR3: CASSLPSGQNSPLHF
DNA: TGTGCCAGCAGTCTCCCCTCCGGACAGAATTCACCCCTCCACTTT

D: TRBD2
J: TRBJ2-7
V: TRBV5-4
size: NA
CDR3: CASSSRDAGGRHYEQYF
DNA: TGTGCCAGCAGCTCCCGTGACGCGGGGGGGAGACACTACGAGCAGTACTTC

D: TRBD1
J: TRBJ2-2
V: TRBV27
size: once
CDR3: CASSGVKTGGTGELFF
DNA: TGTGCCAGCAGTGGAGTGAAGACAGGGGGGACCGGGGAGCTGTTTTTT

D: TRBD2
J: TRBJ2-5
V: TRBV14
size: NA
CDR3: CASSPGLQETQYF
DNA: TGTGCCAGCAGCCCGGGACTACAGGAGACCCAGTACTTC

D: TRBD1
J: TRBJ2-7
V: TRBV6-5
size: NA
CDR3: CASSFDRGSYEQYF
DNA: TGTGCCAGCAGTTTTGACAGGGGATCCTACGAGCAGTACTTC

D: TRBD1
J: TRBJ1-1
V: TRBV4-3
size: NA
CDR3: CASSQDTTGAYGKAEAFF
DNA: TGCGCCAGCAGCCAAGATACAACAGGGGCCTACGGGAAGGCTGAAGCTTTCTTT

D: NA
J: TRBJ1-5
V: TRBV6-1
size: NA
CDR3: CASSETEGQPQHF
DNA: TGTGCCAGCAGTGAGACAGAGGGTCAGCCCCAGCATTTT

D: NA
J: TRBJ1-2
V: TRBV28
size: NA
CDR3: CASNQVTVNYGYTF
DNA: TGTGCCAGCAACCAGGTTACTGTTAACTATGGCTACACCTTC

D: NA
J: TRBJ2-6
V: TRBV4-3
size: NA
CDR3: CASSQAGSAGANVLTF
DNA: TGCGCCAGCAGCCAAGCAGGATCAGCGGGGGCCAACGTCCTGACTTTC

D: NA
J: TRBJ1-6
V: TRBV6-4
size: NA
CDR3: CAKYKSSYNSPLHF
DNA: TGTGCCAAGTATAAGAGCTCCTATAATTCACCCCTCCACTTT

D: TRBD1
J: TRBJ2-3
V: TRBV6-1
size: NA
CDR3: CASSEGSVGQGTDTQYF
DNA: TGTGCCAGCAGTGAGGGGAGCGTTGGACAGGGCACAGATACGCAGTATTTT

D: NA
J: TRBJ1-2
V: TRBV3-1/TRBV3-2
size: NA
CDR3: CASSQETGLAYGYTF
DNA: TGTGCCAGCAGCCAGGAAACAGGTTTAGCCTATGGCTACACCTTC

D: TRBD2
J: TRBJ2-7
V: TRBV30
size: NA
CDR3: CAWKEAGGDEQYF
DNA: TGTGCCTGGAAGGAAGCGGGGGGTGACGAGCAGTACTTC

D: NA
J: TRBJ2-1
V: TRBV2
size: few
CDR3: CASSETVHNEQFF
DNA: TGTGCCAGCAGTGAAACAGTTCACAATGAGCAGTTCTTC